The entry below gives a single TCR beta chain sequence along with its context. What it recognizes is unknown. This specimen comes from a study of T cells in Graves' hyperthyroidism and ophthalmopathy. Study context: Peripheral blood sampling occurred at initial diagnosis, before any treatment.

Regions amplified from RNA transcripts were the TCR beta CDR3 regions. The HTBI primer set served for first-round RT-PCR of the TCR CDR3. One entry per CDR3 protein, called by TCRdb with MiXCR from the multiplex PCR reads. The repertoire holds fewer than 350,000 distinct CDR3 sequences, with 18% as singletons. The CDR3 has 14 amino acids. Trimming took off 3 bases at V and 6 bases at J, with 14 bases between the two ends. Germline CDR1 and CDR2: MDHEN and SYDVKM. Study results and caveats: Most clonotypes that expanded in the thyroid above 0.001 also showed up in blood. A 13 V-J model separated ophthalmopathy from stable hyperthyroidism. Ophthalmopathy was identified by the model a median around 6.9 months ahead of onset.

The gene calls are TRBV28 and TRBJ1-2, with TRBD1 as a possible D gene (5 bases). The sequence was obtained from a woman in her forties or fifties with Graves' hyperthyroidism. Sequencing was performed on blood. CDR3 bases: TGTGCCAGCAGTTTTGGGACCCAGGGACATGGCTACACCTTC. This sequence encodes CASSFGTQGHGYTF.